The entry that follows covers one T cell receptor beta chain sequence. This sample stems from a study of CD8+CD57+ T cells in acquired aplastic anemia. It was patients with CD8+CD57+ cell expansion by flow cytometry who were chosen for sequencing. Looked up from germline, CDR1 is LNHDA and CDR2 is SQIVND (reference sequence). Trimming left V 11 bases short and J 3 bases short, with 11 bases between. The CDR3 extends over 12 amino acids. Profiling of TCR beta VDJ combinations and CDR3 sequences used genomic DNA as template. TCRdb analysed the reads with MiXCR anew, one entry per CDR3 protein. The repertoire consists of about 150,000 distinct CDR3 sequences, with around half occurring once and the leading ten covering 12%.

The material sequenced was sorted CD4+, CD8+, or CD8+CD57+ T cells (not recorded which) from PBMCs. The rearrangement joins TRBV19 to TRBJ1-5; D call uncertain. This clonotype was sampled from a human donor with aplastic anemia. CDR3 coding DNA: TGTGCCGCGGGCCCCTACAATCAGCCCCAGCATTTT. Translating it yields CAAGPYNQPQHF.